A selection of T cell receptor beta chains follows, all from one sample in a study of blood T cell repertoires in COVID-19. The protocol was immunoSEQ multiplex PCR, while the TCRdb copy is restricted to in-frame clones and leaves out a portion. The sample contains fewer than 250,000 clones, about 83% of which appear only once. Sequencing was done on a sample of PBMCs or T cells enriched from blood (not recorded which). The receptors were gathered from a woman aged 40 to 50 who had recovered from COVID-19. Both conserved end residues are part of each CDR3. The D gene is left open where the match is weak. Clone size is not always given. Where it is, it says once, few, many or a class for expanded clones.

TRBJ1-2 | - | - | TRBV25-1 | CASSIGGNYGYTF | TGTGCCAGCAGTATAGGGGGAAACTATGGCTACACCTTC
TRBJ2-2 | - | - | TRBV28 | CASSLVAVNTGELFF | TGTGCCAGCAGTTTAGTCGCAGTGAACACCGGGGAGCTGTTTTTT
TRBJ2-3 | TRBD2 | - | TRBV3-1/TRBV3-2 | CASSQRGSGKADTQYF | TGTGCCAGCAGCCAGAGGGGAAGCGGGAAAGCGGATACGCAGTATTTT
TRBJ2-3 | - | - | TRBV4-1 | CASSPLRGPSTDTQYF | TGCGCCAGCAGCCCCCTTAGGGGTCCTAGCACAGATACGCAGTATTTT
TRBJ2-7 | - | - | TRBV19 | CASSITAGEQYF | TGTGCCAGTAGTATCACGGCGGGAGAGCAGTACTTC
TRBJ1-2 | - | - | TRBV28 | CASSSPPGSNYGYTF | TGTGCCAGCAGTTCCCCGCCGGGGTCTAACTATGGCTACACCTTC
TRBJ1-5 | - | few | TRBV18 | CASSPGDQPQHF | TGTGCCAGCTCACCCGGAGATCAGCCCCAGCATTTT
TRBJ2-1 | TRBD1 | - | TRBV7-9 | CASNRDSYNEQFF | TGTGCCAGCAACCGGGACAGCTACAATGAGCAGTTCTTC
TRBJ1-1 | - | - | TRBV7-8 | CASSLGRRGLGMNTEAFF | TGTGCCAGCAGCTTAGGCAGGCGGGGCCTTGGGATGAACACTGAAGCTTTCTTT
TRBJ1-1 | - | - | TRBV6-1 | CASSEHSSGAEAFF | TGTGCCAGCAGTGAACATTCGTCAGGCGCTGAAGCTTTCTTT